This T cell receptor beta chain was identified during a study of blood T cells in healthy people across ages. A second roughly 6 to 11 cycle PCR used barcoded and J-beta primers. Any given sample supplied a minimum of 3 million CDR3-containing paired-end reads. In TCRdb, the 5' RACE reads were re-called with MiXCR into one record per CDR3 protein. The table records around 1.5 million distinct CDR3 sequences, 42% of them present only once. Study-wide findings and caveats: Measured against age, TCR beta diversity per million T cells decreased in a roughly linear manner. It was not possible, with unsorted PBMCs, to conclusively compare naive and antigen-experienced cells.

The authors drew approximately 10 milliliters of peripheral blood from each donor. CDR3 length: 15 residues. V was trimmed by 0 bases and J by 1 base, leaving 9 bases between them. Germline CDR1 and CDR2: MGHRA and YSYEKL. This clonotype was seen more than once but under ten times. As yet, its antigen is unknown. The TCR sequence derives from a woman between 18 and 29 years old in good health. V is TRBV4-1 and J is TRBJ1-1; D unresolved. Sequencing was carried out using blood. CDR3 protein: CASSQDIGRNTEAFF. The CDR3 region has the DNA TGCGCCAGCAGCCAAGACATCGGTAGGAACACTGAAGCTTTCTTT.